Here is one TCR beta chain with its context. Its target is unknown. It was with a sample-barcoded 5' primer and a J-beta primer mix that a second PCR of about 7 to 12 cycles was run. MiXCR was run by TCRdb on the 5' RACE reads, yielding one entry per CDR3 protein. The sample carries 780,000 or so distinct CDR3 sequences, about 55% recorded once. J gave up 4 bases and V 0 bases, and 6 bases lay outside the gene matches. The length of the CDR3 is 16 residues. CDR1 SQVTM and CDR2 ANQGSEA come from the germline V gene. This record comes from a study of blood T cells in healthy people across ages. Looking at the study overall: Roughly one uniquely barcoded beta molecule per two T cells was captured. Study-level points and caveats: PBMCs left unsorted prevented a conclusive naive versus antigen-experienced comparison.

This clonotype originated in a man older than 75 in good health. The sequencing sample was made of blood. V usage is TRBV29-1 and J usage is TRBJ2-3; 11 bases align to TRBD2. This CDR3 is CSVEDRFSGRADTQYF. In nucleotides, the CDR3 is TGCAGCGTTGAAGATCGTTTTAGCGGGAGGGCAGATACGCAGTATTTT.